Sequencing of this TCR beta chain was carried out in a study of Ad26.COV2.S vaccination and SARS-CoV-2 variants. Germline CDR1 MNHEY, CDR2 SVGAGI. The CDR3 spans 13 residues. Trimming took off 6 bases at V and 7 bases at J, with 10 bases between the two ends. The treatment is: approximately 18 received Ad26.COV2.S at low or high dose, single or two shots; several received placebo; per-sample allocation not given. Sampling happened 63 days after the first vaccine or placebo injection. Assay: immunoSEQ multiplex PCR; the TCRdb copy retains only in-frame clones and omits some. The sample contains roughly 390,000 clones, around nine tenths of which appear only once. About this clone: Its target is unknown.

Findings and limits, study-wide: Substantial post-vaccination breadth of spike-specific CD8+ and CD4+ T cell responses was reported.

The sample here was peripheral blood, taken in a trial of Ad26.COV2.S vaccine versus placebo. The chain combines TRBV6-5 with TRBJ1-6; D is perhaps TRBD1 (5 bases). The receptor comes from a person between 18 and 59 years old who received the Ad26.COV2.S COVID-19 vaccine or a placebo. The CDR3 DNA reads TGTGCCAGCAGAACAGGTAGAAATTCACCCCTCCACTTT. Protein sequence: CASRTGRNSPLHF.